A single sample gave rise to the 9 T cell receptor beta chains below, sequenced in a study of T cells after yellow fever vaccination. MiXCR, run by TCRdb on the 5' RACE reads, gives a single entry per CDR3 protein. This sample has about 210,000 distinct CDR3 sequences, with around 3.1% found just once. The sequences come from CD4+ T cells sorted from PBMCs, collected 10 days after the yellow fever booster vaccination. The receptors were sampled from a man aged 18 to 35 who received the YFV17D yellow fever vaccine.

This clonotype was seen at least ten times. The chain combines TRBV5-1 with TRBJ1-3; no definite D call. The CDR3 loop spans 18 amino acids. V lost 0 bases, J lost 2 bases, and 18 bases lay in between. Germline CDR1 and CDR2: SGHRS and YFSETQ. CDR3 sequence: CASSLEVSFTGPGNTIYF. CDR3 DNA: TGCGCCAGCAGCTTGGAGGTCTCCTTTACGGGTCCTGGAAACACCATATATTTT.

Ten or more counts support this clonotype. V and J are TRBV20-1 and TRBJ2-3; no definite D call. V gave up 0 bases and J gave up 1 base, with 5 bases separating them. The germline CDR1 and CDR2 sequences are DFQATT and SNEGSKA (reference sequence). The CDR3 contains 13 residues. CDR3 sequence: CSARDGRTDTQYF. The CDR3 DNA sequence: TGCAGTGCTAGAGACGGACGCACAGATACGCAGTATTTT.

This clonotype has a count of ten or more. The chain carries TRBV29-1 and TRBJ1-5, with D perhaps matching TRBD1 (5 bases). The germline V and J ends were trimmed by 0 bases and 7 bases, with 7 bases remaining between them. Germline V gene data show CDR1 as SQVTM and CDR2 as ANQGSEA. CDR3 size: 12 residues. CDR3 sequence reads: CSVEDRGQPQHF. CDR3 nucleotides: TGCAGCGTTGAAGATCGGGGCCAGCCCCAGCATTTT.

A few counts support this clonotype. This chain uses TRBV28 with TRBJ2-5; unclear D gene. V lost 3 bases and J 6 bases, leaving 8 bases between the germline ends. There are 12 residues in the CDR3. Per germline, CDR1 MDHEN and CDR2 SYDVKM. CDR3 loop: CASSLWGKTQYF. DNA of the CDR3: TGTGCCAGCAGTTTGTGGGGAAAGACCCAGTACTTC.

This clonotype was seen at least ten times. J is TRBJ2-2 and V is TRBV11-2; the D gene is possibly TRBD2 (6 bases). Germline CDR1 is SGHAT and CDR2 is FQNNGV. CDR3 length: 20 residues. Trimming pared 6 bases from V and 1 base from J, leaving 27 bases between. CDR3 loop: CASRPTFRRAGGVNTGELFF. For the CDR3, the DNA is TGTGCCAGCAGACCTACATTCCGACGTGCAGGCGGGGTGAACACCGGGGAGCTGTTTTTT.

This clonotype came up many times. The J gene is TRBJ1-1, the V gene TRBV12-3 or TRBV12-4; D is unclear. The CDR3 runs to 15 residues. Trimming removed 5 bases at V and 1 base at J, with 14 bases between. CDR3 nucleotide sequence: TGTGCCAGCAGTCGAAATCCGGGAAAGAACACTGAAGCTTTCTTT. Translation: CASSRNPGKNTEAFF.

This clonotype was found a few times. The chain employs TRBV10-2 and TRBJ2-7; TRBD2 matches at 10 bases. The length of the CDR3 is 14 residues. V lost 7 bases and J lost 1; bases outside the gene matches: 4. CDR1 and CDR2 (germline): WSHSY, SAAADI. This CDR3 reads CASIGLAASYEQYF. CDR3 nucleotide sequence: TGCGCCAGCATCGGACTAGCGGCATCCTACGAGCAGTACTTC.

This clonotype was observed a handful of times. The chain couples TRBV15 to TRBJ2-1; the D gene is possibly TRBD2 (5 bases). CDR3 length: 15 amino acids. Looked up from germline, CDR1 is LNHNV and CDR2 is YYDKDF (reference sequence). V lost 8 bases and J 0 bases, leaving 14 bases between the germline ends. The CDR3 spells CATRRGMSSYNEQFF. Written as DNA, the CDR3 is TGTGCCACCCGAAGAGGGATGAGCTCCTACAATGAGCAGTTCTTC.

This chain joins TRBV6-4 and TRBJ2-5; 12 bases are a match to TRBD2. Germline V gene sequence: CDR1 MRHNA, CDR2 SNTAGT. Trimming cost V 0 bases and J 2 bases; bases outside gene matches: 7. The CDR3 consists of 18 residues. CDR3 sequence reads: CASSDSKIGLAGQETQYF. The CDR3 DNA reads TGTGCCAGCAGTGACTCGAAAATCGGACTAGCGGGACAAGAGACCCAGTACTTC.